The sequence of this TCR beta chain was determined in a study of T cells in localized non-small cell lung cancer (dated by TCRdb to the early 2020s). A note on the overall study: The study analyzed T cell repertoires of 236 early-stage NSCLC patients, comparing tumors and uninvolved tumor-adjacent lungs. Of the NSCLC patients, about 130 were male and approximately 97 were female, and the mean age was about 69 years. The cohort was made up of roughly 250 treatment-naive NSCLC patients whose localized lung tumors had been resected. Overall results and qualifications from the work: Higher blood T cell density associated with longer overall survival, while higher adjacent-lung clonality associated with shorter survival. A median of around 57 of the top 100 tumor clones turned up in the paired uninvolved adjacent lung, and fewer than 35 of those clones also ranked among the top 100 of that same adjacent lung. Uninvolved tumor-adjacent lung showed the highest T cell clonality, higher than tumor, which suggests more focused antigenic responses in the uninvolved tumor-adjacent lung. Because multi-region tumor sequencing was not performed, intratumor heterogeneity could not be ruled out. Because the study design was exploratory, TCR variables were selected using unadjusted p-values without false-discovery rate correction.

TCR beta CDR3 regions were sequenced from DNA using the immunoSEQ Assay. Per the source publication's procedure: To compute T cell density, TCR beta template counts were normalized to usable DNA, which was estimated by amplifying housekeeping genes. Richness was estimated with the preseqR package, extrapolating to 400,000 templates for PBMC samples and 120,000 templates for tissue samples. Clonality was calculated as one minus Pielou's evenness. Tissue-enriched TCRs were identified by differential abundance testing using productive amino-acid clonotypes, minimum total count 5 and alpha 0.1. The Jaccard Index and the Morisita Overlap Index were used to measure how much the repertoires overlapped between compartments. GLIPH grouped TCR beta CDR3s together with public tetramer-defined viral CDR3s, and a viral motif had to include at least three viral sequences and also show V-gene enrichment. The immuneACCESS repertoire file appears here via TCRdb, limited to in-frame rearrangements. These files lack a portion of the clones; in checked studies, under half of the deficit traces to unresolved V genes, and the cause of the others is not known. Clone size and the V and J calls come from that table; the DNA yielded D and trimming. The sample data list around 25,000 clones, and around 88% of these were observed just once. The ten most abundant clones make up 5.8% of the sample.

According to the germline V gene, CDR1 reads KGHSH and CDR2 reads LQKENI. There are 14 amino acids in the CDR3, from cysteine to phenylalanine inclusive. The only DNA kept is the CDR3, 42 bases in frame from the first base. V loses 2 bases of germline sequence and J loses 6 bases, and the interval between the two ends is 14 bases. In regard to this clone: Its antigen is still unknown. No base quality information exists; no much larger clone differs at one position.

At diagnosis, tumor, uninvolved tumor-adjacent lung and peripheral blood were collected and then preserved as a mix of FFPE and fresh-frozen material. For TCR repertoire profiling, the blood samples were analyzed as peripheral blood mononuclear cells. Sequenced here: peripheral blood, sampled before any cancer treatment. This TCR was sampled from a male donor aged 60 or over with stage II squamous cell lung carcinoma. The chain uses TRBV18 and TRBJ2-7, with the D gene call left open. The CDR3 reads CASSPATRVGEQYF. The sequence in DNA is TGTGCCAGCTCACCAGCGACCAGAGTGGGCGAGCAGTACTTC. Reference TRBV18 and TRBJ2-7 proteins supply the regions before and after the CDR3; the full variable domain is: NAGVMQNPRHLVRRRGQEARLRCSPMKGHSHVYWYRQLPEEGLKFMVYLQKENIIDESGMPKERFSAEFPKEGPSILRIQQVVRGDSAAYFCASSPATRVGEQYFGPGTRLTVT.